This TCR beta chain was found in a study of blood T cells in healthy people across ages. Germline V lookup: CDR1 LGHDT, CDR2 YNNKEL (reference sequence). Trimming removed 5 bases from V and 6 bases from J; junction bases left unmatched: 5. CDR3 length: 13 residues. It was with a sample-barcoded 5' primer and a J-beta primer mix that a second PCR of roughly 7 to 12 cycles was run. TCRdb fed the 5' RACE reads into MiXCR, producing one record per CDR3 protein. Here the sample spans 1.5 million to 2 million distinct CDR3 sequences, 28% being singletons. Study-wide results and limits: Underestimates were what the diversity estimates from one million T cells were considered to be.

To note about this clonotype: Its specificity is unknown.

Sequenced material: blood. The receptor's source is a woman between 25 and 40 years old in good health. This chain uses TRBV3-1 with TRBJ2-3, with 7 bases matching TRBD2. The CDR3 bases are TGTGCCAGCAGCAAACCGCGGGGGGATACGCAGTATTTT. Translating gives CASSKPRGDTQYF.